This T cell receptor (beta chain) was retrieved from a study of beta chain features in type 1 diabetes. Study-wide results and caveats: Within each of all four CD4+ subsets, Type 1 diabetes patients had TCRB CDR3s that were moderately but significantly shorter. The analysis here could not establish whether HLA type shapes TCRB rearrangement.

The length of the CDR3 is 13 residues. The V end was cut by 2 bases, the J end by 5 bases, with 6 bases between. The germline V gene has CDR1 LNHNV and CDR2 YYDKDF (reference sequence). A single heparinised blood sample, averaging approximately 100 mL, was obtained per donor. Central memory, naive, regulatory and stem cell-like memory CD4+ cells were sorted by CD45RO/CCR7/CD25/CD127/CD95/CD27. All sorted populations exceeded 95% purity. As concerns this clone: No antigen is known for it.

Since all of the isolated RNA was reverse transcribed, expressed TCRB transcripts were what got sequenced. Method: immunoSEQ multiplex PCR; TCRdb's copy keeps in-frame clones and lacks some. This table holds a few hundred thousand clones, roughly 14% found once. The receptor comes from a woman aged 18-29 years with type 1 diabetes. Sequencing was carried out using naive CD4+ T cells from blood. The chain recombines TRBV15 with TRBJ2-2; D unresolved. The CDR3 region is CATSRLTTGELFF. The CDR3 nucleotides read TGTGCCACCAGCAGACTAACTACCGGGGAGCTGTTTTTT. Drawing the rest from reference TRBV15 and TRBJ2-2, the complete variable domain is DAMVIQNPRYQVTQFGKPVTLSCSQTLNHNVMYWYQQKSSQAPKLLFHYYDKDFNNEADTPDNFQSRRPNTSFCFLDIRSPGLGDTAMYLCATSRLTTGELFFGEGSRLTVL.